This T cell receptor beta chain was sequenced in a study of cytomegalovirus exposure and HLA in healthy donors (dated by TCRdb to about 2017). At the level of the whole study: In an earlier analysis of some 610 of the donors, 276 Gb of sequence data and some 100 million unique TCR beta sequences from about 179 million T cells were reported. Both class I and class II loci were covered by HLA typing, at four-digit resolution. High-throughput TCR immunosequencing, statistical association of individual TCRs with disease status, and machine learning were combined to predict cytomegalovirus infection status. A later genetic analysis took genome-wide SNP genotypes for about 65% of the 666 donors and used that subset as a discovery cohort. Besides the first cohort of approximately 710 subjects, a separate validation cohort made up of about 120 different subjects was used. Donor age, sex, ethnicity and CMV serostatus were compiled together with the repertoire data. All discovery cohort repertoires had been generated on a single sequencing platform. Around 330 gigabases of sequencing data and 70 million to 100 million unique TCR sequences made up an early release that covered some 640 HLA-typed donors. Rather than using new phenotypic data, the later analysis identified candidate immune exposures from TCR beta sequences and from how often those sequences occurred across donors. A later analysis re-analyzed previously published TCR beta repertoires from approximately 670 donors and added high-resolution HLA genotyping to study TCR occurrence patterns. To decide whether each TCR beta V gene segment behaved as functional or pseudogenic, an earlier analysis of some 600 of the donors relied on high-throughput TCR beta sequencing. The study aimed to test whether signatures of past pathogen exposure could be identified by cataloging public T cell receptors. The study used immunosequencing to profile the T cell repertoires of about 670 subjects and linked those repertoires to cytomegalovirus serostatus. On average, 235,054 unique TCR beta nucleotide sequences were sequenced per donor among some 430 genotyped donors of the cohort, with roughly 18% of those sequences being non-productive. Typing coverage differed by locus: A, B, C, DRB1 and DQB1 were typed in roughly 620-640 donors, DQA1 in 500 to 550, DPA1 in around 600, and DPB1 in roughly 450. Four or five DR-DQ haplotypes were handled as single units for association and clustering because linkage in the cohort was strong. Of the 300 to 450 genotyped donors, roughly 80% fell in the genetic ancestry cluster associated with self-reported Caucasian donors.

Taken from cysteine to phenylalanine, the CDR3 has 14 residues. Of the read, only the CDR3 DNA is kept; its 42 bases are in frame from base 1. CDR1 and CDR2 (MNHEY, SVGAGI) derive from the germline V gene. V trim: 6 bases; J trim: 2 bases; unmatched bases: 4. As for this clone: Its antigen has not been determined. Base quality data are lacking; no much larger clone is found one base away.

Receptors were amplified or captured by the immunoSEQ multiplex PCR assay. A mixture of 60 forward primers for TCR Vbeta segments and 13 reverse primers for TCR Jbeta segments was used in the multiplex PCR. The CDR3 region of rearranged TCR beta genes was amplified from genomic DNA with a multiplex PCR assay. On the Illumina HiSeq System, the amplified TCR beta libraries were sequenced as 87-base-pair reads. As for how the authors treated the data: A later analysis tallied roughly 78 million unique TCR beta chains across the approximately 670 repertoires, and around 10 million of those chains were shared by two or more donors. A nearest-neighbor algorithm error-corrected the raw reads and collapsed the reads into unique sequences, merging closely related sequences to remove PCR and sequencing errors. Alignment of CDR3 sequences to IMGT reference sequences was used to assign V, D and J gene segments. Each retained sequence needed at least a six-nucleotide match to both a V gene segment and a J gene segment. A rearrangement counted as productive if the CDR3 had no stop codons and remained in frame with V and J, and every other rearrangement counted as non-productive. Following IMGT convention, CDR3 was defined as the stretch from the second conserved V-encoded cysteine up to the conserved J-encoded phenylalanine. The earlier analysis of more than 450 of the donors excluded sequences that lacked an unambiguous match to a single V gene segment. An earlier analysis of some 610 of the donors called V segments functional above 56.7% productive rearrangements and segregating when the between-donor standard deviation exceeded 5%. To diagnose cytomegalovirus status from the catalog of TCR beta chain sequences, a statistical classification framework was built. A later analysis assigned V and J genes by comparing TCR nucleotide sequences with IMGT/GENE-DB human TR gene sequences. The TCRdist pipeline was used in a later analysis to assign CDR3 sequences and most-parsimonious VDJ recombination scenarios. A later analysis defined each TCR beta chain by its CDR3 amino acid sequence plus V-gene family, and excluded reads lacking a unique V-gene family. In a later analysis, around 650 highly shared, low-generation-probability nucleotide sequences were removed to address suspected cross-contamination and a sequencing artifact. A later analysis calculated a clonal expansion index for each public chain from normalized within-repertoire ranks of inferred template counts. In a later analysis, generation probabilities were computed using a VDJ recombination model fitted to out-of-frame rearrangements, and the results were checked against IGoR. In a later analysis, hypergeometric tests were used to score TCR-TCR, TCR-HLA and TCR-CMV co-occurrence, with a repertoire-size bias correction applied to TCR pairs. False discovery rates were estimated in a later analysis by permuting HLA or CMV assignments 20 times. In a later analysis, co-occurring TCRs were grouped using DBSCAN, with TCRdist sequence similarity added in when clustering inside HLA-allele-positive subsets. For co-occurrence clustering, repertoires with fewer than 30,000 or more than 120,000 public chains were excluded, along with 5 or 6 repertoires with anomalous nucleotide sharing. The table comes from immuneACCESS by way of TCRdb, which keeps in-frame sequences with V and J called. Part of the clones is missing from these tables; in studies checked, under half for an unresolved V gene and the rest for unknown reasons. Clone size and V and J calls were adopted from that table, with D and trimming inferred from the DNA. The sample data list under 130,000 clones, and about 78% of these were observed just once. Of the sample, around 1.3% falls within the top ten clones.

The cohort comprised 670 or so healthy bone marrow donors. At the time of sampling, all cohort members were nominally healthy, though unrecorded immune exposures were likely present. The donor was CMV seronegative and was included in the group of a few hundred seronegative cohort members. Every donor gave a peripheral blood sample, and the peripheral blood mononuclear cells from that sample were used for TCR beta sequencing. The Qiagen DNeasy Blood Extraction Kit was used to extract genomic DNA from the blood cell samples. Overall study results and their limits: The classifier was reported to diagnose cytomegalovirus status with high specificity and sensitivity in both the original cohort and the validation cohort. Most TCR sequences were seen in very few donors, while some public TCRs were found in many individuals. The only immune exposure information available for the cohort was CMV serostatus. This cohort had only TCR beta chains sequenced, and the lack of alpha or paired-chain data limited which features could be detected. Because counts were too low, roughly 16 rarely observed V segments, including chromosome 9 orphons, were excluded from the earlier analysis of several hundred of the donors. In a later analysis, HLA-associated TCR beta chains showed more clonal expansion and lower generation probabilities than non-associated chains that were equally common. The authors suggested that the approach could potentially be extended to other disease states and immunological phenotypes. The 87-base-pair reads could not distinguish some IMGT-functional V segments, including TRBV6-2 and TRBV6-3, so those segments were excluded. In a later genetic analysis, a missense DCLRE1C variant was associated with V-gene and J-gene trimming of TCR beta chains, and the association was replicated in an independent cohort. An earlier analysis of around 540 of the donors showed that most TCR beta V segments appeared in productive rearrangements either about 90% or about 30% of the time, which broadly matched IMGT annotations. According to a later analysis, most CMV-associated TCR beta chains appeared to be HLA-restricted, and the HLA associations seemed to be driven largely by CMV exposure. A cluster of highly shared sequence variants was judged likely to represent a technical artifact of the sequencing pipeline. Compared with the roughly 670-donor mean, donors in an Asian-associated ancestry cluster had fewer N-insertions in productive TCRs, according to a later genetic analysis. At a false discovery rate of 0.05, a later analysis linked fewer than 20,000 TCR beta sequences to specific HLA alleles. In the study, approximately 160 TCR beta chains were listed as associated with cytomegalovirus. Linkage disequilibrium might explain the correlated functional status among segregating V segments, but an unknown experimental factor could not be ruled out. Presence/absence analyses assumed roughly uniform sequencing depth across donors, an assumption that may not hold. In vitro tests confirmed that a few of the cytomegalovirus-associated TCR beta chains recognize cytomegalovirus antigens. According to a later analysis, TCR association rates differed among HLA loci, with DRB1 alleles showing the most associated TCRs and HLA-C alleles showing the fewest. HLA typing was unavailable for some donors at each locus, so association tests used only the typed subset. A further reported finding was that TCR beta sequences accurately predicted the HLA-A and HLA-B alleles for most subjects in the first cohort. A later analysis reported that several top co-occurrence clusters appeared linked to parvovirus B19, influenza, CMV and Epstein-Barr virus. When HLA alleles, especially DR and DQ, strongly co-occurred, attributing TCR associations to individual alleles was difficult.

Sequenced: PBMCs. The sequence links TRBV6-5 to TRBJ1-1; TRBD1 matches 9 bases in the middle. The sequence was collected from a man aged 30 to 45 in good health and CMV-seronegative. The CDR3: CASRSGQGNTEAFF. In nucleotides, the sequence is TGTGCCAGCAGATCGGGACAGGGTAACACTGAAGCTTTCTTT.